Detailed here is one TCR beta chain. CDR3 length equals 16 residues. Germline CDR1 SGHAT, CDR2 FQNNGV. Trimming cost V 5 bases and J 4 bases, with 20 bases left between them. As the template, RNA transcripts were used to amplify TCR beta CDR3 regions. An opening RT-PCR round employed HTBI primers and preceded a second-round multiplex PCR. Using its own MiXCR run on the multiplex PCR reads, TCRdb lists one record per CDR3 protein. The data contain about 210,000 distinct CDR3 sequences, less than 30% of them seen just once; the ten biggest clones take up 9.1%. The data were obtained in a study of Graves' ophthalmopathy and Graves' hyperthyroidism.

The receptor was derived from a man aged 45-65 years with Graves' ophthalmopathy. The chain employs TRBV11-2 and TRBJ1-2; weak D call: TRBD1 (5 bases). The specimen sequenced was peripheral blood. The CDR3 spells CASSPTTGRVGYGYTF. The CDR3 nucleotides read TGTGCCAGCAGCCCAACGACGGGACGGGTTGGCTATGGCTACACCTTC.